This T cell receptor beta chain was retrieved from a study of identifying expanded T cells in peripheral blood (dated by TCRdb to the late 2010s). At the level of the whole study: Technical replicates were generated by sequencing separate aliquots of the same genomic DNA pool, with four replicates compared pairwise.

The V end gives up 8 bases and the J end 0 bases, leaving 7 bases in the junction not matched to a gene. In the germline V gene, CDR1 corresponds to WSHSY and CDR2 to SAAADI. The CDR3 goes from the cysteine to the phenylalanine over 16 residues. Solely the CDR3 DNA is kept, with 48 bases framed from the first base. General study outcomes and caveats: The binomial model flagged about 1.2 differentially abundant clones between technical replicates, compared with about 16.4 over two weeks and 18 to 20 over roughly 4 weeks. The authors expected that biological variance in healthy repertoires might rise further over much longer intervals, such as months to years. Variance in clone template counts between approximately 2-week samples significantly increased with total template count across all healthy donors. Across all healthy-donor time intervals, the beta-binomial model significantly lowered both the number of clones called differentially abundant and the false-positive rate.

Turning to this clone: The antigen it recognizes is unknown. There are no base qualities to consult, and no much larger clone falls within one base.

No immune events such as infections were documented for the healthy donors during the collection period. To calibrate time-dependent variance in a beta-binomial model of T-cell clone differential abundance, blood repertoires from healthy donors were used as a training cohort. There were about ten healthy donors in the training cohort, of whom 3 were female and 7 were male. On average the donors were around 45 years old, and their ages spanned roughly 29 to 64 years. Obtained from a commercial supplier, whole blood was collected from each healthy donor at three time points set around 14 days apart. For immunosequencing, genomic DNA was extracted from whole blood that had not been sorted. TCRbeta CDR3 regions were profiled with the immunoSEQ Assay using bias-controlled multiplex PCR amplification of genomic DNA. Concerning the study's data processing: The absolute abundance of each unique TCRbeta CDR3 region was quantified after sequences were collapsed and filtered. Differential abundance was assessed using a binomial (Fisher-equivalent) model and a beta-binomial model in which time-dependent variance fitted from healthy donors was added. Any clone with fewer than 5 combined templates was excluded, and a clone was called differentially abundant if its Benjamini-Hochberg FDR was below 0.01. In the beta-binomial model, variance was expressed as a function of the total template count across the two samples, in the form v = (b*log(k)+a)^2. As stored in TCRdb, this immuneACCESS dataset retains in-frame rearrangements with V and J assigned. A fraction of the clones does not appear; measured against another copy, unresolved V genes explain less than half of the discrepancy, and the remainder lacks a known reason. The DNA was the basis for D and trimming; V, J and clone size are from that table. For this sample there are about 110,000 clones; roughly 91% appear just once. 16% of the sample lies in the top ten.

This receptor was identified in a person between 18 and 69 years old in good health. The chain is encoded by TRBV10-2 joined to TRBJ2-6, and 7 junction bases match TRBD2. Source material: blood. Here is the DNA: TGCGCCAGCGCGGGACTACTATACTCTGGGGCCAACGTCCTGACTTTC. It translates to CASAGLLYSGANVLTF.